These 25 T cell receptor beta chains share one sample of origin, sequenced in a study of blood T cell repertoires in COVID-19. Clones were sequenced by immunoSEQ multiplex PCR, and TCRdb holds only the in-frame ones, with some missing. The sample carries approximately 110,000 clones, 85% to 90% recorded once. Material: peripheral blood. The origin of the receptors is a human donor in a cohort sampled during active COVID-19.

This clone was seen only once. The V gene is TRBV19, the J gene TRBJ2-1; 11 bases are shared with TRBD2. The CDR3 has 16 amino acids. Trimming cost V 1 base and J 8 bases; bases outside gene matches: 7. Germline V gene data show CDR1 as LNHDA and CDR2 as SQIVND (reference sequence). In DNA form, the CDR3 reads TGTGCCAGTAGTATAGGAACTAGCGGGAGTGGATATGAGCAGTTCTTC. It is translated as CASSIGTSGSGYEQFF.

This clone occurred once. V usage is TRBV5-1 and J usage is TRBJ2-5; maybe TRBD2 (6 bases). Germline V gene lookup returns CDR1 SGHRS and CDR2 YFSETQ. CDR3 size: 15 residues. The V end lost 4 bases, the J end lost 4 bases, and 17 bases lay between the germline ends. The CDR3 spells CASSLGPGERETQYF. The CDR3 coding sequence is TGCGCCAGCAGCCTGGGACCGGGGGAGAGAGAGACCCAGTACTTC.

The rearrangement joins TRBV3-1 (or the pseudogene TRBV3-2) to TRBJ2-1; TRBD2 matches at 8 bases. The CDR3 length is 15 residues. Germline lookup yields CDR1 LGHDT and CDR2 YNNKEL (reference sequence). The V and J ends lost 3 bases and 3 bases, in that order; junction bases with no gene match: 4. The CDR3 here is CASSQGAGVYNEQFF. CDR3 DNA sequence: TGTGCCAGCAGCCAGGGAGCGGGAGTCTACAATGAGCAGTTCTTC.

This clone showed up just a few times. This rearrangement joins TRBV23-1 to TRBJ2-2, with D possibly being TRBD2 (5 bases). TRBV23-1 qualifies as an ORF whose function is uncertain. This CDR3 is built from 18 residues. V shed 6 bases and J shed 6 bases, with 26 bases lying between them. In DNA, the CDR3 is TGCGCCAGCAGCCCGAATCCTGAGTTGGCCAAGAGGGCCGGGGAGCTGTTTTTT. Protein product: CASSPNPELAKRAGELFF.

The chain couples TRBV9 to TRBJ2-1; 8 bases are a match to TRBD1. The germline V gene encodes CDR1 SGDLS and CDR2 YYNGEE. The CDR3 has 14 amino acids. V shed 0 bases, J shed 9 bases, and the junction held 5 bases outside the gene matches. The CDR3 region is CASSVVQGAGEQFF. The CDR3 DNA follows: TGTGCCAGCAGCGTAGTTCAGGGGGCCGGTGAGCAGTTCTTC.

The chain employs TRBV18 and TRBJ1-5; TRBD1 might be the D (5 bases). V gave up 2 bases and J gave up 3 bases, with 14 bases separating them. Germline assignment: CDR1 KGHSH and CDR2 LQKENI. The CDR3 totals 16 residues. The CDR3 nucleotides are TGTGCCAGCTCACCAGGCGTGGCGGGGCTCAATCAGCCCCAGCATTTT. Amino acids: CASSPGVAGLNQPQHF.

This sequence joins TRBV5-6 and TRBJ2-3, with 8 bases aligning to TRBD1. The CDR3 sequence is 18 residues long. From germline, CDR1 is SGHDT and CDR2 YYEEEE. V trimming: 1 base; J trimming: 3 bases; junction bases outside the gene matches: 13. The CDR3 is CASSLLAGGSRSTDTQYF. Written as DNA, the CDR3 is TGTGCCAGCAGCTTGTTGGCAGGGGGCAGCCGGAGTACAGATACGCAGTATTTT.

The rearrangement uses TRBV5-1 and TRBJ1-3; the D gene is possibly TRBD1 (5 bases). CDR1 and CDR2 (germline): SGHRS, YFSETQ. Trimming stripped 0 bases from V and 9 bases from J, with 13 bases between. CDR3 length: 14 amino acids. The CDR3 sequence is CASSLAGDFGTIYF. The CDR3 DNA sequence: TGCGCCAGCAGCTTGGCCGGGGACTTTGGCACCATATATTTT.

This clone was detected once. The chain employs TRBV6-5 and TRBJ2-7; tentative D call: TRBD1 (5 bases). The ends were cut back, 4 bases at V and 1 base at J, with 11 bases in the middle. CDR1 is MNHEY, CDR2 SVGAGI, per germline. The CDR3 is 14 residues long. The CDR3 region is CASSWAGSSYEQYF. CDR3 coding DNA: TGTGCCAGCAGTTGGGCAGGGTCATCCTACGAGCAGTACTTC.

The genes are TRBV4-2 and TRBJ1-2; D uncertain. Deletions cut 0 bases from V and 4 bases from J, with 12 bases between. This CDR3 region has 15 residues. The germline CDR1 and CDR2 sequences are LGHNA and YNFKEQ. CDR3 loop: CASSQDPAEPYGYTF. CDR3 coding DNA: TGTGCCAGCAGCCAAGATCCCGCGGAACCCTATGGCTACACCTTC.

V gene TRBV5-8 combines with J gene TRBJ1-1; no reliable D call. The CDR3 has 13 amino acids. Germline CDR1 and CDR2: SGHTS and YDEGEE. The V and J ends lost 0 bases and 4 bases respectively, with 7 bases between them. In DNA form, the CDR3 reads TGTGCCAGCAGCTTGGCAGTTGTCACTGAAGCTTTCTTT. This gives the protein CASSLAVVTEAFF.

The J gene is TRBJ2-3, the V gene TRBV27; D unclear. V was shortened by 2 bases and J by 6 bases, with 12 bases between the two germline ends. Germline V gene lookup returns CDR1 MNHEY and CDR2 SMNVEV (reference sequence). The CDR3 extends over 14 amino acids. Here the CDR3 reads CASSLVPTGDTQYF. The CDR3 nucleotides read TGTGCCAGCAGTTTAGTGCCTACCGGGGATACGCAGTATTTT.

V is TRBV5-4 and J is TRBJ1-1; possible D gene TRBD1, 5 bases. There are 15 residues in the CDR3. Trimming cost V 4 bases and J 2 bases, with 15 bases left between them. CDR1 is SGHNT and CDR2 is YYREEE in the germline V gene (reference sequence). The CDR3 coding sequence is TGTGCCAGCAGCCCCGGGGGGGTCGCAAACACTGAAGCTTTCTTT. This encodes CASSPGGVANTEAFF.

The CDR3 bases are TGTGCCAGCAGTTCGGGACTAGCGGGATTTCGGACCGGGGAGCTGTTTTTT. Translating it yields CASSSGLAGFRTGELFF. V and J are TRBV7-2 and TRBJ2-2; 13 bases are shared with TRBD2. This CDR3 is built from 17 residues. The germline V gene has CDR1 SGHTA and CDR2 FQGNSA. Unmatched junction bases numbered 9, after V lost 6 bases and J lost 5 bases.

The gene calls are TRBV5-1 and TRBJ1-4; no clear D gene. Germline CDR1 SGHRS, CDR2 YFSETQ. The CDR3 runs to 15 residues. V lost 0 bases, J lost 4 bases, and 10 bases lay in between. The CDR3: CASSLVRGDNEKLFF. The CDR3 nucleotides are TGCGCCAGCAGCTTGGTTCGGGGAGATAATGAAAAACTGTTTTTT.

This chain's CDR3 is CASNHPDSNTDTQYF. The CDR3 region has the DNA TGTGCCAGCAACCACCCGGACTCAAACACAGATACGCAGTATTTT. The V call is TRBV7-9, the J call TRBJ2-3; D possibly corresponds to TRBD2 (5 bases). With 7 bases removed from V and 2 bases from J, the gap between germline ends came to 16 bases. The germline V gene has CDR1 SEHNR and CDR2 FQNEAQ (reference sequence). This CDR3 has 15 residues.

The chain employs TRBV5-1 and TRBJ1-1, with a tentative D call TRBD1 (5 bases). The CDR3 loop spans 15 amino acids. Germline V gene data show CDR1 as SGHRS and CDR2 as YFSETQ. Trimming cost V 4 bases and J 5 bases, with 18 bases left between them. CDR3 coding DNA: TGCGCCAGCAGCCCCGACGGGGGTCGGGGAACTGAAGCTTTCTTT. Encoded protein: CASSPDGGRGTEAFF.

The chain employs TRBV18 and TRBJ2-3; TRBD2 matches 13 bases. This CDR3 contains 16 residues. The germline CDR1 and CDR2 sequences are KGHSH and LQKENI. Trimming took 3 bases from V and 4 from J; bases not matched to a gene: 4. This chain's CDR3 is CASSPGTSGISDTQYF. CDR3 in DNA: TGTGCCAGCTCACCCGGGACTAGCGGGATCTCAGATACGCAGTATTTT.

The CDR3, as DNA: TGTGCCAGCAGTGAATTTTTGCAGGGCCCCTATGGCTACACCTTC. Protein sequence: CASSEFLQGPYGYTF. The gene calls are TRBV6-1 and TRBJ1-2; TRBD1 might be the D (5 bases). V was shortened by 2 bases and J by 4 bases, with 14 bases between the two germline ends. Per the germline V gene, CDR1 is MNHNS and CDR2 is SASEGT. The CDR3 extends over 15 amino acids.

The V and J genes are TRBV14 and TRBJ2-7; 11 bases are shared with TRBD2. The ends lost 3 bases at V and 0 bases at J; junction bases unmatched: 16. Germline CDR1 reads SGHDN; CDR2 reads FVKESK. The CDR3 is 20 residues long. CDR3 coding DNA: TGTGCCAGCAGCCAGGGCCTACTAGCGGGAGCCAATCCTTACTCCTACGAGCAGTACTTC. It codes for CASSQGLLAGANPYSYEQYF. The full variable domain, in which reference TRBV14 and TRBJ2-7 provide the parts outside the CDR3, is EAGVTQFPSHSVIEKGQTVTLRCDPISGHDNLYWYRRVMGKEIKFLLHFVKESKQDESGMPNNRFLAERTGGTYSTLKVQPAELEDSGVYFCASSQGLLAGANPYSYEQYFGPGTRLTVT.

The chain links TRBV5-1 to TRBJ2-7; 8 nucleotides line up with TRBD2. The CDR3 spans 15 residues. V shed 4 bases and J 5 bases; nucleotides not matched to a gene: 11. Germline CDR1 SGHRS, CDR2 YFSETQ. CDR3 nucleotide sequence: TGCGCCAGCAGCCCGAGCGGGAGTGCCCCCCACGAGCAGTACTTC. It specifies CASSPSGSAPHEQYF. Full variable domain (remainder filled in from reference TRBV5-1 and TRBJ2-7): KAGVTQTPRYLIKTRGQQVTLSCSPISGHRSVSWYQQTPGQGLQFLFEYFSETQRNKGNFPGRFSGRQFSNSRSEMNVSTLELGDSALYLCASSPSGSAPHEQYFGPGTRLTVT.

In its sample, this clone was seen once. The chain uses TRBV15 and TRBJ2-5, with D hard to call. The V and J ends lost 0 bases and 1 base respectively, with 12 bases between them. From germline, CDR1 is LNHNV and CDR2 YYDKDF (reference sequence). The CDR3 loop spans 16 amino acids. CDR3 protein: CATSREAGLPQETQYF. The DNA for the CDR3 is TGTGCCACCAGCAGAGAGGCAGGATTGCCCCAAGAGACCCAGTACTTC.

In this sample, this clone turned up once. CDR3 nucleotide sequence: TGTGCCAGCAGCCCTAGTATCGCCAAGGGACAGCTCAAGGAGACCCAGTACTTC. It encodes CASSPSIAKGQLKETQYF. This chain joins TRBV9 and TRBJ2-5, with 7 bases identical to TRBD1. CDR3 length: 18 amino acids. Germline assignment: CDR1 SGDLS and CDR2 YYNGEE. J was trimmed by 5 bases and V by 4 bases; bases with no gene match: 20.

V and J are TRBV5-5 and TRBJ1-5; 7 nucleotides match TRBD1. This CDR3 contains 15 residues. V trimming: 2 bases; J trimming: 3 bases; junction bases outside the gene matches: 5. Germline values: CDR1 SGHKS, CDR2 YYEKEE (reference sequence). In DNA form, the CDR3 reads TGTGCCAGCAGCTTTTTAGGACAGGTCAATCAGCCCCAGCATTTT. It codes for CASSFLGQVNQPQHF.

The chain carries TRBV18 and TRBJ1-5, with D perhaps matching TRBD1 (6 bases). Trimming shortened V by 2 bases and J by 4 bases, and 6 bases separated the two germline ends. This CDR3 contains 13 residues. CDR1 and CDR2 (germline): KGHSH, LQKENI. CDR3 residues: CASSPGQNQPQHF. The CDR3 bases are TGTGCCAGCTCACCAGGACAGAATCAGCCCCAGCATTTT.